These T cell receptor beta chains were read from a single sample in a study of lymphopenia after photon versus proton radiotherapy. Repertoires were generated with immunoSEQ multiplex PCR, while TCRdb's copy carries only in-frame clones and drops some. The profile shows around 59,000 clones, approximately 88% of them singletons. This specimen was peripheral blood, taken from a patient treated with proton-based radiotherapy. The receptors were gathered from a man aged 55 to 70 with pancreatic cancer. The CDR3 runs from the conserved cysteine through the conserved F or W. The order of the fields is clone size, J gene, V gene, D gene, CDR3 protein, CDR3 DNA. The D gene is left open where the match is weak. The listing skips clone size in some rows; elsewhere it reads once, few, many or a size class.

>-|TRBJ1-1|TRBV7-6|-
CASSILAHNTEAFF
TGTGCCAGCAGCATCTTGGCACATAACACTGAAGCTTTCTTT
>-|TRBJ1-5|TRBV28|-
CASSFRDRGSNQPQHF
TGTGCCAGCAGTTTTCGGGACCGAGGTAGCAATCAGCCCCAGCATTTT
>-|TRBJ1-5|TRBV10-1|-
CASSTGRDQPQHF
TGCGCCAGCAGCACAGGGAGGGATCAGCCCCAGCATTTT
>-|TRBJ1-1|TRBV6-6|TRBD1
CASSLTGETEAFF
TGTGCCAGCAGTTTGACAGGGGAAACTGAAGCTTTCTTT
>-|TRBJ1-1|TRBV5-4|-
CATTLGGKAFF
TGTGCCACCACACTGGGGGGGAAAGCTTTCTTT
>-|TRBJ2-3|TRBV9|TRBD2
CASSVSTSGTQLYF
TGTGCCAGCAGCGTATCAACTAGCGGGACGCAATTGTATTTT
>-|TRBJ2-5|TRBV7-2|-
CASSLASLRETQYF
TGTGCCAGCAGCTTAGCGAGTCTGAGGGAGACCCAGTACTTC
>-|TRBJ1-2|TRBV19|-
CASSMSASNYGYTF
TGTGCCAGTAGTATGTCAGCCTCTAACTATGGCTACACCTTC
>-|TRBJ2-2|TRBV19|TRBD2
CASRSGVWLAGGPGELFF
TGTGCCAGTAGGAGCGGGGTTTGGCTAGCGGGAGGGCCCGGGGAGCTGTTTTTT
>-|TRBJ2-7|TRBV6-1|TRBD1
CASRTYRGAYEQYF
TGTGCCAGCAGGACATACAGGGGCGCCTACGAGCAGTACTTC
>-|TRBJ2-1|TRBV11-3|TRBD1
CASSSLPGGSYNEQFF
TGTGCCAGCAGCAGCTTACCAGGGGGCTCCTACAATGAGCAGTTCTTC
>-|TRBJ1-1|TRBV6-5|-
CASSYGGTESLQAFF
TGTGCCAGCAGTTACGGTGGAACAGAGAGTCTCCAAGCTTTCTTT
>-|TRBJ2-7|TRBV7-8|TRBD1
CASSFRDRYNEQYF
TGTGCCAGCAGCTTTCGGGACAGGTATAACGAGCAGTACTTC
>-|TRBJ1-5|TRBV27|-
CASSLQPGKQPQHF
TGTGCCAGCAGTTTACAACCAGGGAAACAGCCCCAGCATTTT
>once|TRBJ2-7|TRBV18|-
CASSLRQGNNEQYF
TGTGCCAGCTCACTTCGTCAGGGTAACAACGAGCAGTACTTC
>-|TRBJ2-2|TRBV27|-
CASSLSGPGELFF
TGTGCCAGCAGTTTATCGGGCCCCGGGGAGCTGTTTTTT
>-|TRBJ2-2|TRBV6-5|TRBD2
CASRRLAVNTGELFF
TGTGCCAGCAGGCGACTAGCGGTTAACACCGGGGAGCTGTTTTTT
>-|TRBJ1-4|TRBV6-1|-
CASSPRVGNEKLFF
TGTGCCAGCAGTCCCCGGGTCGGTAATGAAAAACTGTTTTTT
>once|TRBJ2-7|TRBV30|-
CAWSQLSYEQYF
TGTGCCTGGAGCCAGCTGTCCTACGAGCAGTACTTC
>few|TRBJ2-5|TRBV11-2|TRBD2
CASTQTSGSEETQYF
TGTGCCAGCACCCAGACTAGCGGGAGTGAGGAGACCCAGTACTTC
>-|TRBJ2-3|TRBV18|TRBD1
CASSPRTGGESDTQYF
TGTGCCAGCTCACCTCGGACAGGGGGCGAGTCAGATACGCAGTATTTT
>-|TRBJ2-1|TRBV19|-
CASFLLMGLYKGDEQFF
TGTGCCAGCTTCTTACTCATGGGACTCTACAAGGGGGATGAGCAGTTCTTC
>-|TRBJ2-1|TRBV4-3|TRBD1
CASSQEGTGKLVYNEQFF
TGCGCCAGCAGCCAAGAAGGGACAGGGAAGTTGGTCTACAATGAGCAGTTCTTC
>-|TRBJ1-2|TRBV5-4|TRBD1
CASRGGIQGARGYTF
TGTGCCAGCAGGGGGGGAATACAGGGGGCGAGGGGCTACACCTTC
>once|TRBJ1-1|TRBV7-9|-
CATLPTGRAEAFF
TGTGCCACACTTCCTACGGGTAGGGCTGAAGCTTTCTTT
>-|TRBJ1-2|TRBV6-1|-
CASSERMGGYTF
TGTGCCAGCAGTGAACGTATGGGCGGCTACACCTTC
>-|TRBJ2-1|TRBV28|-
CASSFVTSTNEQFF
TGTGCCAGCAGTTTCGTTACTAGTACCAATGAGCAGTTCTTC
>-|TRBJ1-4|TRBV30|-
CACTDSINEKLFF
TGTGCCTGTACCGACAGTATTAATGAAAAACTGTTTTTT
>-|TRBJ1-1|TRBV5-4|-
CASSLGGHEAFF
TGTGCCAGCAGCCTAGGGGGGCATGAAGCTTTCTTT
>-|TRBJ2-3|TRBV19|TRBD2
CASMWGGSRGADTQYF
TGTGCCAGTATGTGGGGGGGATCTCGAGGTGCAGATACGCAGTATTTT
>-|TRBJ1-4|TRBV5-4|TRBD1
CASRSTGGASTNEKLFF
TGTGCCAGCAGATCGACAGGGGGCGCGTCCACTAATGAAAAACTGTTTTTT
>-|TRBJ2-2|TRBV13|TRBD2
CASSLGPGTSVVVTGELFF
TGTGCCAGCAGCTTAGGCCCGGGGACTAGCGTCGTCGTCACCGGGGAGCTGTTTTTT
>-|TRBJ2-2|TRBV2|-
CASSDVRSANTGELFF
TGTGCCAGCAGTGATGTCCGAAGCGCGAACACCGGGGAGCTGTTTTTT